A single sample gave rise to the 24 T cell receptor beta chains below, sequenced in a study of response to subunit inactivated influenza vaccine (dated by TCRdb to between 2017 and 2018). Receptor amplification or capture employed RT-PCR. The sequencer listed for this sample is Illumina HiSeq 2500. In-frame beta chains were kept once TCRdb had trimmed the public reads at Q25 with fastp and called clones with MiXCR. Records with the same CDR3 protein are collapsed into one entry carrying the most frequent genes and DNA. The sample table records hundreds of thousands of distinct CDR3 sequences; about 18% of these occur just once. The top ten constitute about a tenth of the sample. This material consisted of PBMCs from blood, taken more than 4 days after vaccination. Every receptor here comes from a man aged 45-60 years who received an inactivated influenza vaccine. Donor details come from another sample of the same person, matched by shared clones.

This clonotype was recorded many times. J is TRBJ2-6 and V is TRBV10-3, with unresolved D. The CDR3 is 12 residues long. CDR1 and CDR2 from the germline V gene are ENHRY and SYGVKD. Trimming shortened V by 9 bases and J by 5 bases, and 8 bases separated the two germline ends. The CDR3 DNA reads TGTGCCATTATTATCTGGGCCAACGTCCTGACTTTC. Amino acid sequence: CAIIIWANVLTF.

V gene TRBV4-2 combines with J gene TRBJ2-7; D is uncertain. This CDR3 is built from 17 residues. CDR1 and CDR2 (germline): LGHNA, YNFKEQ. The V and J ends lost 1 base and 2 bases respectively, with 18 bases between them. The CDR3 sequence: CASSQAHITVGTYEQYF. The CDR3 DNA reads TGTGCCAGCAGCCAAGCGCACATAACAGTTGGGACCTACGAGCAGTACTTC.

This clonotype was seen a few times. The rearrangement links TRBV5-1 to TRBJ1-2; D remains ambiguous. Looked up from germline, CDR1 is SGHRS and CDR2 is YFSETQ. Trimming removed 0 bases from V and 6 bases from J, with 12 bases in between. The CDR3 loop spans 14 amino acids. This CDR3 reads CASSLDPGVHGYTF. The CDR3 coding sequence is TGCGCCAGCAGCTTGGATCCGGGAGTCCATGGCTACACCTTC.

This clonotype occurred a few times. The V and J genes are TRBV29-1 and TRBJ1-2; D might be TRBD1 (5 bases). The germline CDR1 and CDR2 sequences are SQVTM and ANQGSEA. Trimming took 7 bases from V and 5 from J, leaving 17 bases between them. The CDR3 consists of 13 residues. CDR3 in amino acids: CSAGGVDGYGYTF. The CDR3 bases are TGCAGCGCTGGAGGGGTCGATGGATATGGCTACACCTTC.

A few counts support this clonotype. Written as DNA, the CDR3 is TGTGCCAGCAGCCAAGATACGGGACTAGCGGCCTCCAATGAGCAGTTCTTC. It codes for CASSQDTGLAASNEQFF. The J gene is TRBJ2-1, the V gene TRBV4-2; 11 bases match TRBD2. Germline CDR1 and CDR2: LGHNA and YNFKEQ. The CDR3 consists of 17 residues. After removal of 0 bases from V and 6 bases from J, the junction contained 7 bases not matched to a gene.

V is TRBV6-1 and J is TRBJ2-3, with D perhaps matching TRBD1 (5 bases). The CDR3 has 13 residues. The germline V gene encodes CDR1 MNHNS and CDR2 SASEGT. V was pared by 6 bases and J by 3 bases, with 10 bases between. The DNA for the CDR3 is TGTGCCAGCAGGCAGGGTAAAACAGATACGCAGTATTTT. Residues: CASRQGKTDTQYF.

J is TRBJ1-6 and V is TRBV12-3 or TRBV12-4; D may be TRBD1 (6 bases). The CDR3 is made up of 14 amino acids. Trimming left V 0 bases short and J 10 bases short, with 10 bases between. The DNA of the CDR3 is TGTGCCAGCAGTTTAGCAGGGGGTGTGTCACCCCTCCACTTT. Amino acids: CASSLAGGVSPLHF.

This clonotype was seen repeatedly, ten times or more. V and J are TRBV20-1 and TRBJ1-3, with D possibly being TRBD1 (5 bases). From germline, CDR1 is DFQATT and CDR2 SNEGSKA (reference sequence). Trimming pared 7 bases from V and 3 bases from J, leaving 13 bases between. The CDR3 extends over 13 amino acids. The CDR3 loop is CSGTTGLGNTIYF. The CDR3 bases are TGCAGTGGGACTACAGGCCTTGGAAACACCATATATTTT.

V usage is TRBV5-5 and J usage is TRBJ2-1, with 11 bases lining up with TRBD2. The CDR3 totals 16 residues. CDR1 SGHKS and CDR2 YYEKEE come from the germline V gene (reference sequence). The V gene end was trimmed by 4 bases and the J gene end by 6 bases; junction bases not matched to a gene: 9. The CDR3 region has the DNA TGTGCCAGCAGCGCTCTGCTAGCGGGGGGCGGCAATGAGCAGTTCTTC. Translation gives CASSALLAGGGNEQFF.

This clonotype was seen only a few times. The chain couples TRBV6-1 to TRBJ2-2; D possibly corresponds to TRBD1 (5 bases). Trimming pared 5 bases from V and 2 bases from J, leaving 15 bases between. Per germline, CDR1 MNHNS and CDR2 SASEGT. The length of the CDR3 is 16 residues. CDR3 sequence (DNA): TGTGCCAGCAGTCTCGCACTAACAGGAAACACCGGGGAGCTGTTTTTT. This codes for CASSLALTGNTGELFF.

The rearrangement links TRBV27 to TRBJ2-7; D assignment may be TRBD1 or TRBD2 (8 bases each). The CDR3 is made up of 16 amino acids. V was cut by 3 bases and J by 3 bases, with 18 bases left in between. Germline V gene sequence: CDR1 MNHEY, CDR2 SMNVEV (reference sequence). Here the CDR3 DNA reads TGTGCCAGCAGTTTTGGGACAGGCGGGGGGATCTACGAGCAGTACTTC. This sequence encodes CASSFGTGGGIYEQYF.

For the CDR3, the DNA is TGTGCCAGCAGCTTAGAGTCAGGGGGCTTGTACGAGCAGTACTTC. Its protein is CASSLESGGLYEQYF. The genes are TRBV11-2 and TRBJ2-7; 8 positions match TRBD1. Trimming took 0 bases from V and 4 from J; bases not matched to a gene: 5. This CDR3 spans 15 amino acids. From germline, CDR1 is SGHAT and CDR2 FQNNGV.

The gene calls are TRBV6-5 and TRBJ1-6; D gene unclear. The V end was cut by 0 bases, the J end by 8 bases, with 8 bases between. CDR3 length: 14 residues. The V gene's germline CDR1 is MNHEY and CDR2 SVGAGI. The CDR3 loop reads CASSYSGLDSPLHF. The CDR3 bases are TGTGCCAGCAGTTACTCCGGCCTAGATTCACCCCTCCACTTT.

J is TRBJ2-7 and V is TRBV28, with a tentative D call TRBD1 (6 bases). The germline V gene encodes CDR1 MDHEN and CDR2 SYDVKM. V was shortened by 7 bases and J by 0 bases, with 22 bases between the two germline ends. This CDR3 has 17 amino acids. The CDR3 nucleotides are TGTGCCAGCACGATCCTGGACGCAGGGGCCACCTCCTACGAGCAGTACTTC. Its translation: CASTILDAGATSYEQYF.

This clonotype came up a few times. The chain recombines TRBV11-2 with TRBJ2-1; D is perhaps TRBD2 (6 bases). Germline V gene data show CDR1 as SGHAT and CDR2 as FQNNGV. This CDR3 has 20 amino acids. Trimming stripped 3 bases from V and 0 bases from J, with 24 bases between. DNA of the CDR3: TGTGCCAGCAGCTTTAGTGTTGGACTAAGCGGACGAAGCTCCTACAATGAGCAGTTCTTC. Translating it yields CASSFSVGLSGRSSYNEQFF.

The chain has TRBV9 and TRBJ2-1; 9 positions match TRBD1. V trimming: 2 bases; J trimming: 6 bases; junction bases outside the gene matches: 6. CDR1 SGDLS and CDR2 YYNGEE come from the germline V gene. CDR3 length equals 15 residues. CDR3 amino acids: CASSVEGQGGNEQFF. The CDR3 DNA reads TGTGCCAGCAGCGTTGAGGGACAGGGTGGCAATGAGCAGTTCTTC.

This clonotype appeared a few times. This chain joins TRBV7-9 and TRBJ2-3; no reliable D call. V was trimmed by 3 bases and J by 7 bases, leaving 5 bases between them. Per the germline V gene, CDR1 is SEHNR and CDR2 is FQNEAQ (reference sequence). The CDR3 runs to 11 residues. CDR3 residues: CASSFQYTQYF. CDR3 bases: TGTGCCAGCAGCTTTCAATATACGCAGTATTTT.

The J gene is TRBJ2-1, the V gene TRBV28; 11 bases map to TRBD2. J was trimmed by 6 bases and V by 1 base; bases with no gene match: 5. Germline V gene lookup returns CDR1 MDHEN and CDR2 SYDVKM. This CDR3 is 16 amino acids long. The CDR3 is CASSLYRTSGFNEQFF. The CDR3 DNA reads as TGTGCCAGCAGTTTATATAGGACTAGCGGGTTCAATGAGCAGTTCTTC.

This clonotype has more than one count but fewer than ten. The CDR3 loop is CSAREKLALGETQYF. In DNA, the CDR3 is TGCAGTGCTAGAGAAAAACTAGCCCTAGGGGAGACCCAGTACTTC. V is TRBV20-1 and J is TRBJ2-5; D is perhaps TRBD2 (6 bases). This CDR3 spans 15 amino acids. CDR1 is DFQATT and CDR2 is SNEGSKA in the germline V gene (reference sequence). Trimming removed 0 bases from V and 5 bases from J, with 16 bases in between.

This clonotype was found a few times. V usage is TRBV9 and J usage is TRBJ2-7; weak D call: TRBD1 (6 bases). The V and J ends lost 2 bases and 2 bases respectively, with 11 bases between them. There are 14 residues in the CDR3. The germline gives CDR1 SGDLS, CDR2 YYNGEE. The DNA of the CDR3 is TGTGCCAGCAGCGTCAGGGACACCGCCTACGAGCAGTACTTC. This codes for CASSVRDTAYEQYF.

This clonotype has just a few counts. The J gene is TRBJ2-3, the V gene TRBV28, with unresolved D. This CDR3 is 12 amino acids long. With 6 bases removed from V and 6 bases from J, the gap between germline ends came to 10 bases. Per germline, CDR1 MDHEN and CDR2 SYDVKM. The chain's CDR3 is CASRSSGDTQYF. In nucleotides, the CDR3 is TGTGCCAGCAGATCAAGTGGGGATACGCAGTATTTT.

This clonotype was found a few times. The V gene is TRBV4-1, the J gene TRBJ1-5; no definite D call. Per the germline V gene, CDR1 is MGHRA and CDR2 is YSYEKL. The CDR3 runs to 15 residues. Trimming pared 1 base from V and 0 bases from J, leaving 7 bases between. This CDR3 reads CASSQVPISNQPQHF. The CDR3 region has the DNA TGCGCCAGCAGCCAAGTCCCCATTAGCAATCAGCCCCAGCATTTT.

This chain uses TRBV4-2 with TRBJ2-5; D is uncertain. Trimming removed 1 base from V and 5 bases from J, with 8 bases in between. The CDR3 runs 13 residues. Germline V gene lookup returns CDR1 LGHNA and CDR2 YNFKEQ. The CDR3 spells CASSQGTAETQYF. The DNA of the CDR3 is TGTGCCAGCAGCCAAGGTACGGCGGAGACCCAGTACTTC.

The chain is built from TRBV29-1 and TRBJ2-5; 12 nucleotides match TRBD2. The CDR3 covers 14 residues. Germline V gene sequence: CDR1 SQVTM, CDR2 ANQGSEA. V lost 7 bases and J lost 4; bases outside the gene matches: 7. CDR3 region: CSARTSGIRETQYF. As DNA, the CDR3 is TGCAGCGCCAGGACTAGCGGGATTAGAGAGACCCAGTACTTC.